These 16 T cell receptor beta chains were all obtained from the same sample, sequenced in a study of OX40 agonist ivuxolimab in advanced cancers. TCRdb keeps only in-frame clones here, not all; method: immunoSEQ multiplex PCR. The sample carries about 76,000 clones, roughly 85% recorded once. Source: CD4+ or CD8+ T cells sorted from blood, taken in a trial of the OX40 agonist ivuxolimab. These receptors were collected from an adult with an advanced solid tumor such as melanoma, head and neck, liver or kidney cancer.

The chain uses TRBV2 and TRBJ2-5; perhaps TRBD2 as D (5 bases). V was cut by 8 bases and J by 3 bases, with 10 bases left in between. This CDR3 is 12 amino acids long. Germline assignment: CDR1 SNHLY and CDR2 FYNNEI. CDR3 amino acids: CASGPGKETQYF. The CDR3 DNA follows: TGTGCCAGCGGCCCCGGGAAAGAGACCCAGTACTTC.

The rearrangement uses TRBV14 and TRBJ2-2; TRBD2 matches at 9 bases. With 3 bases clipped from V and 4 bases from J, the junction kept 6 bases outside the gene matches. The CDR3 runs 16 residues. Germline V gives CDR1 SGHDN, CDR2 FVKESK. CDR3 sequence (DNA): TGTGCCAGCAGCCAGTATGGGGGACTAGCCACCGGGGAGCTGTTTTTT. Translating it yields CASSQYGGLATGELFF.

The rearrangement links TRBV7-7 to TRBJ2-5; 10 bases are shared with TRBD2. The germline gives CDR1 SSHAT, CDR2 FNYEAQ (reference sequence). Trimming cost V 5 bases and J 2 bases; bases outside gene matches: 5. The CDR3 is 15 residues long. CDR3 in DNA: TGTGCCAGCAGCCCCGGACTAGCGGTGCAAGAGACCCAGTACTTC. It yields the protein CASSPGLAVQETQYF.

Note on this clone: An end of the junction differs from the germline gene, which may be a read error. V usage is TRBV5-4 and J usage is TRBJ1-1; D is unresolved. The CDR3 is 13 amino acids. Germline CDR1 reads SGHNT; CDR2 reads YYREEE (reference sequence). The chain's CDR3 is CASSLDPAGEGFF. For the CDR3, the DNA is TGTGCCAGCAGCTTGGACCCCGCTGGAGAAGGTTTCTTT.

The rearrangement joins TRBV6-5 to TRBJ2-1; D remains unclear. V lost 8 bases and J 5 bases, leaving 7 bases between the germline ends. CDR3 size: 11 residues. Per the germline V gene, CDR1 is MNHEY and CDR2 is SVGAGI. CDR3 residues: CASRANNEQFF. Here the CDR3 DNA reads TGTGCCAGCCGGGCCAACAATGAGCAGTTCTTC.

The rearrangement uses TRBV28 and TRBJ1-1; weak D call: TRBD1 (6 bases). Trimming shortened V by 3 bases and J by 12 bases, and 17 bases separated the two germline ends. This CDR3 is built from 13 residues. CDR1 is MDHEN, CDR2 SYDVKM, per germline. The chain's CDR3 is CASSFLARTVSFF. The CDR3 DNA reads TGTGCCAGCAGTTTTCTCGCCAGGACAGTCTCTTTCTTT.

The chain uses TRBV7-9 and TRBJ1-1, with D tentatively TRBD1 (5 bases). The CDR3 covers 12 residues. The germline V and J ends were trimmed by 4 bases and 7 bases, with 10 bases remaining between them. Germline V gene data show CDR1 as SEHNR and CDR2 as FQNEAQ (reference sequence). CDR3 residues: CASSSRDLEAFF. The CDR3 DNA reads as TGTGCCAGCAGCTCCCGGGACCTTGAAGCTTTCTTT.

The rearrangement uses TRBV5-6 and TRBJ1-2; TRBD1 is a possible D gene (5 bases). V lost 8 bases, J lost 4 bases, and 12 bases lay in between. The CDR3 has 12 residues. Germline V CDR1 and CDR2: SGHDT, YYEEEE. The CDR3 loop is CASQDSSYGYTF. As DNA, the CDR3 is TGTGCCAGTCAAGACAGTTCCTATGGCTACACCTTC. Supplemented by reference TRBV5-6 and TRBJ1-2, the full variable domain reads DAGVTQSPTHLIKTRGQQVTLRCSPKSGHDTVSWYQQALGQGPQFIFQYYEEEERQRGNFPDRFSGHQFPNYSSELNVNALLLGDSALYLCASQDSSYGYTFGSGTRLTVV.

The chain combines TRBV6-5 with TRBJ1-5, with D perhaps TRBD1 (6 bases). CDR3 length: 14 residues. V lost 5 bases, J lost 7 bases, and 15 bases lay in between. Per germline, CDR1 MNHEY and CDR2 SVGAGI. The CDR3 region has the DNA TGTGCCAGCAGTAGCGCGGGAGGGGGACAGCCCCAGCATTTT. Protein: CASSSAGGGQPQHF.

The chain combines TRBV5-6 with TRBJ2-7; D is ambiguous. Trimming stripped 7 bases from V and 0 bases from J, with 11 bases between. The CDR3 spans 13 residues. CDR1 is SGHDT, CDR2 YYEEEE, per germline. CDR3 sequence: CASGRVDSYEQYF. CDR3 coding DNA: TGTGCCAGCGGTCGGGTGGACTCCTACGAGCAGTACTTC.

This chain uses TRBV2 with TRBJ2-3, with 12 nucleotides matching TRBD2. Germline CDR1 reads SNHLY; CDR2 reads FYNNEI. J lost 0 bases, V lost 1 base, and 8 bases had no gene match. CDR3 size: 19 residues. CDR3 sequence: CASSEGLAGGWTSTDTQYF. CDR3 nucleotide sequence: TGTGCCAGCAGTGAAGGCCTAGCGGGGGGGTGGACTAGCACAGATACGCAGTATTTT.

The chain links TRBV2 to TRBJ1-6; 10 nucleotides line up with TRBD1. Trimming cost V 8 bases and J 7 bases; bases outside gene matches: 17. This CDR3 spans 18 amino acids. The germline V gene has CDR1 SNHLY and CDR2 FYNNEI. CDR3 bases: TGTGCCAGCGGGTCCGGGACAGGGGTATTCGTAGGCAATTCACCCCTCCACTTT. Its translation: CASGSGTGVFVGNSPLHF.

This clone appeared once. The rearrangement links TRBV6-1 to TRBJ2-7, with D perhaps matching TRBD1 (6 bases). The CDR3 is 15 amino acids. Germline CDR1 reads MNHNS; CDR2 reads SASEGT. V shed 0 bases and J shed 3 bases, with 12 bases lying between them. The CDR3 region is CASSEAAAGVYEQYF. The CDR3 DNA sequence: TGTGCCAGCAGTGAAGCAGCTGCAGGGGTCTACGAGCAGTACTTC.

The chain employs TRBV11-3 and TRBJ2-3; TRBD1 or TRBD2 may be the D gene (6 bases each). Between the trimmed V and J ends, which lost 1 base and 4 bases, there was a span of 9 bases. Per the germline V gene, CDR1 is SGHNT and CDR2 is YENEEA. The CDR3 covers 14 residues. This CDR3 reads CASSLGRGSDTQYF. CDR3 sequence (DNA): TGTGCCAGCAGCTTAGGGAGGGGGTCAGATACGCAGTATTTT.

By sample share, this clone is medium-sized (0.01 to 0.1%). This chain connects TRBV6-5 to TRBJ1-6; possible D gene TRBD1, 6 bases. The ends were cut back, 5 bases at V and 8 bases at J, with 10 bases in the middle. CDR3 length: 13 residues. Germline CDR1 and CDR2: MNHEY and SVGAGI. CDR3 sequence reads: CASSRNRDSPLHF. In nucleotides, the CDR3 is TGTGCCAGCAGTCGTAACAGGGATTCACCCCTCCACTTT.

This clone was detected only a few times. This chain links TRBV4-2 with TRBJ2-1; D uncertain. The CDR3 runs 16 residues. V lost 1 base to trimming and J lost 4 bases, with 14 bases between them. Germline V gene sequence: CDR1 LGHNA, CDR2 YNFKEQ. This CDR3 is CASSQVTRLVYNEQFF. The CDR3 coding sequence is TGTGCCAGCAGCCAAGTTACTCGACTGGTTTACAATGAGCAGTTCTTC.